This T cell receptor beta chain was identified in a study of CD8+ T cells in alopecia areata. Broader study findings: Administration of tofacitinib significantly diminished scalp clonality and expanded CD8+ clones within the top 100.

Isolated RNA was reverse transcribed into cDNA used as the sequencing template. Using immunoSEQ multiplex PCR, the repertoire was profiled, and TCRdb retains in-frame clones only, with some absent. This table holds fewer than 100,000 clones, around three quarters found once. Notes on this clone: The target antigen is unknown.

Treatment specified: oral pan-JAK inhibitor, 5-10 mg twice daily. The CDR3 extends over 17 amino acids. In germline, CDR1 is LNHDA, CDR2 SQIVND (reference sequence). V was shortened by 6 bases and J by 0 bases, with 19 bases between the two germline ends. Sequenced here: CD8+ T cells sorted from blood, sampled around week 46, from a patient treated with tofacitinib. The clonotype comes from a human donor with alopecia areata. The chain links TRBV19 to TRBJ2-3, with D uncertain. The CDR3 protein is CASSMGTQLWSTDTQYF. CDR3 in DNA: TGTGCCAGTAGCATGGGAACTCAGCTCTGGAGCACAGATACGCAGTATTTT.